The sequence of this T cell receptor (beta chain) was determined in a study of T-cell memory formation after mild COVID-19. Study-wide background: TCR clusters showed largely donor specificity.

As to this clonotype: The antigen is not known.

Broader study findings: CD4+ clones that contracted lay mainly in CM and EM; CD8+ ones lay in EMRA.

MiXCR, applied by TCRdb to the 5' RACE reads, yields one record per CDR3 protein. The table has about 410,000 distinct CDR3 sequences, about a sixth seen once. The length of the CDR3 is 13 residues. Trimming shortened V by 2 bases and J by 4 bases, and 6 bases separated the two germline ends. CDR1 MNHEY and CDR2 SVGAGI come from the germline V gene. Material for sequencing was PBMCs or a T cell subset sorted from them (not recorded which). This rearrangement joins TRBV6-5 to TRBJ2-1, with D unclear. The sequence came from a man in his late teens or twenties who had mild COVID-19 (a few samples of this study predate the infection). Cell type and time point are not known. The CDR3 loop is CASSYGVYNEQFF. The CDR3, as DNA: TGTGCCAGCAGTTACGGGGTTTACAATGAGCAGTTCTTC.